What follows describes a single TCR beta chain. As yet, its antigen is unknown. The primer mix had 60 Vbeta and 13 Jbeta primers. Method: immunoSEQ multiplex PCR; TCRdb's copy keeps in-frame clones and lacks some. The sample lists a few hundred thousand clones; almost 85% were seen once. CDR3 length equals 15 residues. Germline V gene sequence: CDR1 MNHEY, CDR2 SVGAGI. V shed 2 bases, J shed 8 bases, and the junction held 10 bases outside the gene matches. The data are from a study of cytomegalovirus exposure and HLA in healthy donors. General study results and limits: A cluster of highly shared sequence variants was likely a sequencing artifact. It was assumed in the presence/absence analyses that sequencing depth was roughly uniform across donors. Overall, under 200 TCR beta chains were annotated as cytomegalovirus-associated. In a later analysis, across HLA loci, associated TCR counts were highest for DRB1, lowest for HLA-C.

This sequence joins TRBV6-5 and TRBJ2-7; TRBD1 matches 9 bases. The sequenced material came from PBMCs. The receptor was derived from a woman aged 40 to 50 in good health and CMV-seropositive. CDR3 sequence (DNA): TGTGCCAGCAGTTACCTGGGACAGGGAGCGGGAAAGCAGTACTTC. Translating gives CASSYLGQGAGKQYF.